The sequence of this T cell receptor (beta chain) was determined in a study of glioma-infiltrating T cells (dated by TCRdb to 2016 to 2018). About the study as a whole: Sequencing of TCR alpha- and beta-chain repertoires was performed on glioma tissue, on non-neoplastic brain tissue, and on matched peripheral blood mononuclear cells. To gauge divergence between tissue and blood T-cell populations, every tissue-infiltrating repertoire was compared against the peripheral blood repertoire from the same patient. The paired cohort was made up of three low-grade glioma patients, fewer than 10 primary glioblastoma patients and three non-glioma patients who contributed non-neoplastic brain tissue.

Relative to germline, V is missing 6 bases and J is missing 0 bases, with 9 bases of the junction outside any gene match. According to the germline V gene (reference sequence), CDR1 reads GTSNPN and CDR2 reads SVGIG. The CDR3 covers 15 residues, taking in both the cysteine and the phenylalanine. The read is trimmed to its CDR3 DNA, 45 bases read in frame from base 1. The iRepertoire nested amplicon-rescue multiplex PCR (arm-PCR) platform was used to amplify TCR alpha and beta CDR3 regions from RNA. The input for one-step reverse transcription and amplification was about 95-450 ng of either tissue mRNA or PBMC total RNA. Following bead purification, Illumina adapters were added by a secondary multiplex PCR, and the libraries were gel-purified between 200 and 400 bp. Demultiplexing relied on internal 6-nucleotide barcodes carried by the libraries. Sequencing of libraries was performed on an Illumina MiSeq with 2x220 or 2x250 nucleotide paired-end reads. As for the original processing: Paired reads were merged with FLASH 1.2.11 and aligned to the GRCh37 human genome with BWA-MEM before extracting TRA and TRB reads. For V and J assignment, an IMGT-derived reference of cassette sequences and CDR3 motifs that included pseudogenes was used. Reads were translated in three frames, and productive CDR3s were defined as those with a C...FGXG motif and no stop codons. A clonotype was defined as a unique combination of a V-J cassette pair and a CDR3 amino acid sequence. Hamming distance filtering was applied to reads, with thresholds set by the sequence error rate of each sample in mapped regions. The raw public data were reprocessed by TCRdb itself: fastp quality trimming at Q25, MiXCR clonotype calling, in-frame beta chains only. Merged by CDR3 protein, the rows form single entries marked with the most common genes and DNA. TCRdb's processing, not the study's, gives the V and J calls here. This sample lists 150,000 to 200,000 distinct CDR3 sequences; over 25% were detected once. 20% to 25% of the sample is taken by the ten largest.

This clonotype has more than one count but fewer than ten. No cognate antigen has been identified for it. No quality values exist for individual bases; no much larger clone is one base distant. What the work shows at the level of the full study, not this receptor alone: Group comparisons were based on small numbers of patients: three non-neoplastic, three low-grade glioma and several glioblastoma patients. Only a very small number of CDR3 sequences turned up in both tissue and blood, a result put down to high CDR3 diversity combined with limited sampling. In non-neoplastic patients, VJ-independent divergence between tissue and blood fell below expectation, whereas in all gliomas, and especially in low-grade gliomas, the divergence rose above expectation.

Input material: glioma tissue, nonneoplastic brain tissue, or PBMCs (not recorded which). The rearranged segments are TRBV30 and TRBJ2-3, with 7 middle bases fitting TRBD2. This clonotype originated in a human donor with low-grade glioma or glioblastoma, undergoing nonglioma brain surgery, or in good health (not recorded which). CDR3 sequence: CACPRTSASTDTQYF. The sequenced DNA is TGTGCCTGCCCACGCACTAGCGCCAGCACAGATACGCAGTATTTT.